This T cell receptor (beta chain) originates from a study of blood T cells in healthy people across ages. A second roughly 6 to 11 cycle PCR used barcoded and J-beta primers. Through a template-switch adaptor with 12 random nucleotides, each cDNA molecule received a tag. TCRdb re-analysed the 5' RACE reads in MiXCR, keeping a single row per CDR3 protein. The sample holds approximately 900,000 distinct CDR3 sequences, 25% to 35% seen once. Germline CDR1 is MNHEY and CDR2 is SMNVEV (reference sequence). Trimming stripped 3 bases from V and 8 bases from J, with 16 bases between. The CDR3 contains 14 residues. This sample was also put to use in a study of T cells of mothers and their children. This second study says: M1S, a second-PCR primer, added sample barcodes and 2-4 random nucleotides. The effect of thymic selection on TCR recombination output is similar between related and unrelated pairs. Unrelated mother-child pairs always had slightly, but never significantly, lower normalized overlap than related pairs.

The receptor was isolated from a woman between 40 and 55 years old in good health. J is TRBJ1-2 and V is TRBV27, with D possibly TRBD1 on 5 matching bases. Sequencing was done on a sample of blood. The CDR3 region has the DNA TGTGCCAGCAGTTTTGAGCTTGGGGGGGAGGGCTACACCTTC. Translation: CASSFELGGEGYTF.